This T cell receptor (beta chain) emerged from a study of T cell changes during pregnancy in multiple sclerosis. CDR3 length: 15 amino acids. Germline V gene sequence: CDR1 LNHDA, CDR2 SQIVND (reference sequence). Germline trimming cut 5 bases from V and 1 base from J; bases unmatched to any gene: 8. Sequencing was performed with immunoSEQ multiplex PCR; in TCRdb, only in-frame clones are kept and a portion is missing. The table has more than 70,000 clones, roughly 90% seen once. The sample was peripheral blood, taken before pregnancy. This sequence was found in a female donor with multiple sclerosis, enrolled in a pregnancy study. This rearrangement joins TRBV19 to TRBJ2-7, with 7 bases lining up with TRBD1. CDR3 residues: CASSSQGTASYEQYF. CDR3 in DNA: TGTGCCAGTAGTTCTCAGGGGACAGCTTCCTACGAGCAGTACTTC.